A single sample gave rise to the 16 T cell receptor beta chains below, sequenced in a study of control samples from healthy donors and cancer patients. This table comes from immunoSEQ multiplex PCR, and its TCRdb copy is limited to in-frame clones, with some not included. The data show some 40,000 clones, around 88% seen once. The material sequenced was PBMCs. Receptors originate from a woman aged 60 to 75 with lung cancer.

CDR3 sequence: CASSFSWEVGDTQYF. The CDR3 bases are TGTGCCAGCAGCTTTTCTTGGGAGGTGGGAGATACGCAGTATTTT. The chain recombines TRBV5-5 with TRBJ2-3; possibly TRBD2 for D (6 bases). CDR1 is SGHKS, CDR2 YYEKEE, per germline (reference sequence). CDR3 length: 15 residues. Trimming shortened V by 2 bases and J by 5 bases, and 15 bases separated the two germline ends.

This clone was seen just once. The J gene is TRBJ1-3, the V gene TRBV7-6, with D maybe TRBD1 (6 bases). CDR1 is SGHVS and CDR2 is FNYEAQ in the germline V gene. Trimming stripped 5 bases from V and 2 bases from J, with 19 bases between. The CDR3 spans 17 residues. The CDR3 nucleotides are TGTGCCAGCAGCCCCACGGATTCAGGGGAAGCTGGAAACACCATATATTTT. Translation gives CASSPTDSGEAGNTIYF.

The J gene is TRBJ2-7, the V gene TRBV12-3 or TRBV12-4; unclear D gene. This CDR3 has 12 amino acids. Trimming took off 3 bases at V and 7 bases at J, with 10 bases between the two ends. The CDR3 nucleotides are TGTGCCAGCAGTTTTCCTTTAGGGGAGCAGTACTTC. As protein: CASSFPLGEQYF.

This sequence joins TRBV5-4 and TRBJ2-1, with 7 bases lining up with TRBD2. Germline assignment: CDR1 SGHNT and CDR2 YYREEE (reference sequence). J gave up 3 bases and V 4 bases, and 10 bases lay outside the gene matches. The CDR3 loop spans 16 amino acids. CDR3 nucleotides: TGTGCCAGCAGCCGCGGGGGTAGCGTGGGCTACAATGAGCAGTTCTTC. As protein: CASSRGGSVGYNEQFF.

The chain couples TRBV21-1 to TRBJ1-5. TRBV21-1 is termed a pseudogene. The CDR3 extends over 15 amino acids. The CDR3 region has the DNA TGTGCCAGCAGCAGGAAGGTAAGGGTTGAGCAGCCCCAGCATTTT. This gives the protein CASSRKVRVEQPQHF.

CDR3 sequence: CASSIEAGANYNSPLHF. The CDR3 region has the DNA TGTGCCAGTAGTATCGAAGCAGGGGCTAACTATAATTCACCCCTCCACTTT. The gene calls are TRBV19 and TRBJ1-6; D might be TRBD1 (6 bases). This CDR3 spans 17 amino acids. V shed 3 bases and J shed 3 bases, with 15 bases lying between them. In germline, CDR1 is LNHDA, CDR2 SQIVND (reference sequence).

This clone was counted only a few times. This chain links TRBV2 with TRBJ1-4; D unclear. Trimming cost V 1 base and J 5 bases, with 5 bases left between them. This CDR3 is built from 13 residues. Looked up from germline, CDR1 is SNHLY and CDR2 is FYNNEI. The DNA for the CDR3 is TGTGCCAGCAGTGAAGGCGGCAATGAAAAACTGTTTTTT. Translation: CASSEGGNEKLFF.

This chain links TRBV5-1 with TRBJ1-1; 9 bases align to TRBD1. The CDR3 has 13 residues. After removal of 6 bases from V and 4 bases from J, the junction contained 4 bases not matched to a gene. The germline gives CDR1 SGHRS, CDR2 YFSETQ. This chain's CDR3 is CASNSGQGTEAFF. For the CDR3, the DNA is TGCGCCAGCAATTCGGGACAGGGCACTGAAGCTTTCTTT.

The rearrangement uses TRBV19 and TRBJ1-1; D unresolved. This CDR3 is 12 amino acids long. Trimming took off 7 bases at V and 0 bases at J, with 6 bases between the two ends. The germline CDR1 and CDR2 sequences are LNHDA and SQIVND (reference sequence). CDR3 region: CASTGMNTEAFF. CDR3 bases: TGTGCCAGTACAGGAATGAACACTGAAGCTTTCTTT.

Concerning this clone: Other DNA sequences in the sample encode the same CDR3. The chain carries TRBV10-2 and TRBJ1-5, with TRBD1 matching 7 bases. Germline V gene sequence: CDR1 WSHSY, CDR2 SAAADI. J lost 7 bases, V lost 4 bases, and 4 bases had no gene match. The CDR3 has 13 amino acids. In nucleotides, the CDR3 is TGCGCCAGCAGTGGGACAGGAAACCAGCCCCAGCATTTT. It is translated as CASSGTGNQPQHF.

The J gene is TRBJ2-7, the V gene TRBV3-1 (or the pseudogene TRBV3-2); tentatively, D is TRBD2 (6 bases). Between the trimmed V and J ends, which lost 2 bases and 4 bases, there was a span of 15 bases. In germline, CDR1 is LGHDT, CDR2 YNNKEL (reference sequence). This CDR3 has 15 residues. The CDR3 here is CASSQQAGSVYEQYF. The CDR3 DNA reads TGTGCCAGCAGCCAACAAGCGGGTAGCGTGTACGAGCAGTACTTC.

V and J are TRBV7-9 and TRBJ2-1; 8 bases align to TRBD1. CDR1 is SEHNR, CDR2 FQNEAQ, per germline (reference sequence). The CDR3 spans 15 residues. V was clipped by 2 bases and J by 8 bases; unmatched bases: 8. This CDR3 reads CASSLSGTGTHEQFF. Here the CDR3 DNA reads TGTGCCAGCAGCTTATCAGGGACAGGTACCCATGAGCAGTTCTTC.

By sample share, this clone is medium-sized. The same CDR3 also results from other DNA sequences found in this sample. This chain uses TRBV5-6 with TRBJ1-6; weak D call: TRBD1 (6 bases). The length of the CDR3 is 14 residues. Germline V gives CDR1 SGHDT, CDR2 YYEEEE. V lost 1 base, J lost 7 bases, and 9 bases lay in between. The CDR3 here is CASSLQGRNSPLHF. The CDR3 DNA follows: TGTGCCAGCAGCTTGCAGGGGCGGAATTCACCCCTCCACTTT. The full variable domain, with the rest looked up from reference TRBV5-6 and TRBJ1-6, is DAGVTQSPTHLIKTRGQQVTLRCSPKSGHDTVSWYQQALGQGPQFIFQYYEEEERQRGNFPDRFSGHQFPNYSSELNVNALLLGDSALYLCASSLQGRNSPLHFGNGTRLTVT.

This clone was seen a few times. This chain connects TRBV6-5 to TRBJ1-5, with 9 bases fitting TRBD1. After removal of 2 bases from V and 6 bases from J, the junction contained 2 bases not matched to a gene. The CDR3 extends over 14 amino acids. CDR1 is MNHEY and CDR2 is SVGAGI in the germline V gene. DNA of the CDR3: TGTGCCAGCAGTTACGACAGGGGGACTCAGCCCCAGCATTTT. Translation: CASSYDRGTQPQHF.

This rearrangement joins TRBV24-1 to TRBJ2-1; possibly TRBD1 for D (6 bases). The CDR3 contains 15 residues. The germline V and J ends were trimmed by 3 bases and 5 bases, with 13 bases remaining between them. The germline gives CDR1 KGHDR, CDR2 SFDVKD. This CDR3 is CATSDPGTPNNEQFF. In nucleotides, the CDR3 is TGTGCCACCAGTGATCCCGGGACACCGAACAATGAGCAGTTCTTC.

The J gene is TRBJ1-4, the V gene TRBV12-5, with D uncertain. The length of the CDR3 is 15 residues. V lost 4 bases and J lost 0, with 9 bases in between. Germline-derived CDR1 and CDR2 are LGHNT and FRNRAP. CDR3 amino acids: CASGSRRATNEKLFF. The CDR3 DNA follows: TGTGCTAGTGGTTCCCGAAGGGCAACTAATGAAAAACTGTTTTTT.